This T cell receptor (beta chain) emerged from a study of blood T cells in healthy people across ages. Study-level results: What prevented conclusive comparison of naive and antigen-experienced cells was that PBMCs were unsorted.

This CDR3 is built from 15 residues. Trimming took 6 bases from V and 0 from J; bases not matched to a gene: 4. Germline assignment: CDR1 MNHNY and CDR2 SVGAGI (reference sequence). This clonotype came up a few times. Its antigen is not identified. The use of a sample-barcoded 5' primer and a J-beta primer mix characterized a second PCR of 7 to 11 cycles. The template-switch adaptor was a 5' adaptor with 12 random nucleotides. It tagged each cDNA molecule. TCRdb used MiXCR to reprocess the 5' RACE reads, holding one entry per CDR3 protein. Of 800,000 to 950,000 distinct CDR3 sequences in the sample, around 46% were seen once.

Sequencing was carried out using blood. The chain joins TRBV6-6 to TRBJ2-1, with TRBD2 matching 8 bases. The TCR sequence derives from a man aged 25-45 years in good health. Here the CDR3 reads CASSNSGVSYNEQFF. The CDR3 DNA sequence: TGTGCCAGCAGCAATAGCGGGGTCTCCTACAATGAGCAGTTCTTC.